The sample holds one count of the clone carrying this TCR beta chain. No antigen is known for it. 13 Jbeta primers and 60 Vbeta primers were used for the PCR. TCRdb keeps only in-frame clones here, not all; method: immunoSEQ multiplex PCR. The sample yields 100,000 to 140,000 clones, 60% to 80% seen once. The data were obtained in a study of cytomegalovirus exposure and HLA in healthy donors. Germline V gives CDR1 SNHLY, CDR2 FYNNEI. This CDR3 has 13 amino acids. Trimming at V came to 10 bases and at J to 3 bases, leaving 5 bases not matched to a gene. Study observations and caveats: Links to common viral pathogens appeared, in a later analysis, for several of the most significant clusters. V- and J-gene trimming of TCR beta was linked (in a later analysis) to a missense DCLRE1C variant. Earlier findings revealed that most TCR beta V segments proved productive either about 90% or about 30% of the time. There were some public TCRs occurring in many donors, but most TCR sequences were rare.

The sample taken for sequencing was PBMCs. The rearrangement uses TRBV2 and TRBJ2-1, with 8 positions matching TRBD2. This TCR was recovered from a man aged 18 to 29 in good health and CMV-seronegative. CDR3 bases: TGTGCCACACGGGGGGGCAGCTACAATGAGCAGTTCTTC. Its translation is CATRGGSYNEQFF.